These 9 T cell receptor beta chains came from one sample sequenced in a study of blood T cell repertoires in COVID-19. The method was immunoSEQ multiplex PCR; TCRdb's version includes in-frame clones alone and lacks a portion of them. The sample carries 60,000 to 75,000 clones, around 86% recorded once. The sequenced sample was peripheral blood. The receptors stem from a man aged 25 to 40 with acute or convalescent COVID-19.

J is TRBJ1-1 and V is TRBV30; tentatively, D is TRBD1 (5 bases). Trimming cost V 5 bases and J 1 base, with 8 bases left between them. CDR3 length: 12 amino acids. Germline V gene sequence: CDR1 GTSNPN, CDR2 SVGIG (reference sequence). CDR3 sequence reads: CAWLTENTEAFF. The CDR3 DNA reads TGTGCCTGGTTGACAGAGAACACTGAAGCTTTCTTT.

The chain is built from TRBV25-1 and TRBJ2-7; D might be TRBD1 (6 bases). The CDR3 is 12 amino acids. The V gene's germline CDR1 is MGHDK and CDR2 SYGVNS. V lost 10 bases to trimming and J lost 0 bases, with 10 bases between them. The CDR3 DNA reads TGTGCCACCACAGGGAGCTCCTACGAGCAGTACTTC. Translated: CATTGSSYEQYF.

The V call is TRBV5-6, the J call TRBJ1-5, with 7 bases lining up with TRBD1. The germline V gene has CDR1 SGHDT and CDR2 YYEEEE. This CDR3 spans 14 amino acids. The ends lost 4 bases at V and 4 bases at J; junction bases unmatched: 5. CDR3 nucleotides: TGTGCCAGCAGCCAACAGGGGAGGAATCAGCCCCAGCATTTT. Encoded protein: CASSQQGRNQPQHF.

J is TRBJ1-4 and V is TRBV7-9; D ambiguous. The CDR3 loop spans 11 amino acids. V shed 2 bases and J shed 8 bases, with 3 bases lying between them. Germline CDR1 is SEHNR and CDR2 is FQNEAQ (reference sequence). The CDR3 reads CASSLQEKLFF. CDR3 bases: TGTGCCAGCAGCTTACAGGAAAAACTGTTTTTT.

This chain connects TRBV6-5 to TRBJ1-5; tentatively, D is TRBD1 (6 bases). The V end was cut by 6 bases, the J end by 0 bases, with 9 bases between. Per the germline V gene, CDR1 is MNHEY and CDR2 is SVGAGI. There are 14 residues in the CDR3. The CDR3 DNA is TGTGCCAGCAGCGGGACACTTAGCAATCAGCCCCAGCATTTT. Its protein product is CASSGTLSNQPQHF.

This rearrangement joins TRBV7-3 to TRBJ1-1; 7 bases line up with TRBD1. This CDR3 spans 15 amino acids. Germline assignment: CDR1 SGHTA and CDR2 FQGTGA. V shed 1 base, J shed 1 base, and the junction held 3 bases outside the gene matches. The DNA of the CDR3 is TGTGCCAGCAGCTTAAGAGGGGGCTCGAACACTGAAGCTTTCTTT. Translation: CASSLRGGSNTEAFF.

The DNA for the CDR3 is TGTGCCAGCAGCTCATGGATCGGAGGGAATTCACCCCTCCACTTT. As protein: CASSSWIGGNSPLHF. The chain is built from TRBV5-6 and TRBJ1-6; D is unresolved. Trimming left V 3 bases short and J 7 bases short, with 14 bases between. There are 15 residues in the CDR3. The germline gives CDR1 SGHDT, CDR2 YYEEEE.

The J gene is TRBJ2-7, the V gene TRBV5-6; D is ambiguous. V was trimmed by 2 bases and J by 1 base, leaving 4 bases between them. The CDR3 extends over 12 amino acids. Germline assignment: CDR1 SGHDT and CDR2 YYEEEE. Here the CDR3 reads CASSFGSYEQYV. As DNA, the CDR3 is TGTGCCAGCAGCTTCGGGTCCTACGAGCAGTACGTC.

The J gene is TRBJ2-1, the V gene TRBV19; D is perhaps TRBD2 (6 bases). CDR3 size: 15 residues. The germline V and J ends were trimmed by 7 bases and 1 base, with 14 bases remaining between them. Germline V CDR1 and CDR2: LNHDA, SQIVND (reference sequence). The CDR3 nucleotides read TGTGCCAGTAAATTGCGGCTAGCGTCCTACAATGAGCAGTTCTTC. It translates to CASKLRLASYNEQFF. Using reference TRBV19 and TRBJ2-1 for the parts outside the CDR3, the full variable domain is DGGITQSPKYLFRKEGQNVTLSCEQNLNHDAMYWYRQDPGQGLRLIYYSQIVNDFQKGDIAEGYSVSREKKESFPLTVTSAQKNPTAFYLCASKLRLASYNEQFFGPGTRLTVL.